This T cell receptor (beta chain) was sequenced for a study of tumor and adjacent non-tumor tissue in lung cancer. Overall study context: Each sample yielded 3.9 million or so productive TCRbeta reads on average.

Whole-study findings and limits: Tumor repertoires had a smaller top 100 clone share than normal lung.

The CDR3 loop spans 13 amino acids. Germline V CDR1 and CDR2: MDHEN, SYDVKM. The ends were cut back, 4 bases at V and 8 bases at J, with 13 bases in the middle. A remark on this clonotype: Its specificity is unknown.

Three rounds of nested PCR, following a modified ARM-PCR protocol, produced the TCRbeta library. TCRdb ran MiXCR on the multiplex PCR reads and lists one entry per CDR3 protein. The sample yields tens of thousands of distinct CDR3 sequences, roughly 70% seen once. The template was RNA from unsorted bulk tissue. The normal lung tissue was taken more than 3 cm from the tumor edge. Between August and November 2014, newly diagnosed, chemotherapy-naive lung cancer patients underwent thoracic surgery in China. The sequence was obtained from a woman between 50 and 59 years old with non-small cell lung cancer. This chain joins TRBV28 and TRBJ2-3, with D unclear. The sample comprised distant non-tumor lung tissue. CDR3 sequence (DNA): TGTGCCAGCAGTTCCGTATTAGTGGCTACGCAGTATTTT. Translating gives CASSSVLVATQYF.